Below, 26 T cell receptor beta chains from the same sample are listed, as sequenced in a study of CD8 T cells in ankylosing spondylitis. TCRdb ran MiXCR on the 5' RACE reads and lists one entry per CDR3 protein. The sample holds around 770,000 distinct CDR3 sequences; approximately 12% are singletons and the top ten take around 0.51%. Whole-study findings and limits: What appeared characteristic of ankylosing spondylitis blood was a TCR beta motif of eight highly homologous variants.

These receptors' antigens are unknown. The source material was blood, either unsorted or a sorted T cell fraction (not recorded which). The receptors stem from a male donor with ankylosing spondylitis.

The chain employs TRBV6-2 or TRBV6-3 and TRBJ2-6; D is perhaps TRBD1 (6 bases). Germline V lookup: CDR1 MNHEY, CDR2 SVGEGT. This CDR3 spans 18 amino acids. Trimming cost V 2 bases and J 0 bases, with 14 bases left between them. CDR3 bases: TGTGCCAGCAGTTACGGGGGCGAGCCAATCTCTGGGGCCAACGTCCTGACTTTC. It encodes CASSYGGEPISGANVLTF.

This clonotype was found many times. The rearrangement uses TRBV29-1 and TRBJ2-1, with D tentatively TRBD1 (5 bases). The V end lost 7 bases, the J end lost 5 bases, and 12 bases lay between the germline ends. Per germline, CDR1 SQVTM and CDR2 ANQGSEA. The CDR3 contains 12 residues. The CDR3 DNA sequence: TGCAGCGCCACCTGGGGCGACAATGAGCAGTTCTTC. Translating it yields CSATWGDNEQFF.

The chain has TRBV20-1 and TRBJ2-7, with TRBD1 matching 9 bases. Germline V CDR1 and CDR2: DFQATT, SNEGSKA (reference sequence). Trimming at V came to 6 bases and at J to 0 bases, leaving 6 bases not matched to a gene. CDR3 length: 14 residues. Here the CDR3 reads CSAEDRGSSYEQYF. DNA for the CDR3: TGCAGTGCGGAGGACAGGGGAAGCTCCTACGAGCAGTACTTC.

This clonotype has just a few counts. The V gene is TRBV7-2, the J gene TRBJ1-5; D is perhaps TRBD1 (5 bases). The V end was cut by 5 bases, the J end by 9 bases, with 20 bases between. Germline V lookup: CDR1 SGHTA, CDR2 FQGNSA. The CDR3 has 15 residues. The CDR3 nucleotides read TGTGCCAGCAGCCCCGATGGGACCGTTTATCGGCCCCAGCATTTT. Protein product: CASSPDGTVYRPQHF.

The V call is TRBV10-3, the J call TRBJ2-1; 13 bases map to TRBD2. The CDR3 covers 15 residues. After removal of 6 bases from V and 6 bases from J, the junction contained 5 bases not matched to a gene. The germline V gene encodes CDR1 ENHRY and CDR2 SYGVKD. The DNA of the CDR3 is TGTGCCATCAGGCCCCGACTAGCGGGAGGCAATGAGCAGTTCTTC. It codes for CAIRPRLAGGNEQFF.

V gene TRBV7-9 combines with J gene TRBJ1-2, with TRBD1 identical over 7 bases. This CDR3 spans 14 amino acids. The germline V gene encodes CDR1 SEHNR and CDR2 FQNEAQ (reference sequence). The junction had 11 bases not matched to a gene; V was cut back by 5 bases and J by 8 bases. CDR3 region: CASSPSGGSGGYTF. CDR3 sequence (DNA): TGTGCCAGCAGCCCTTCAGGGGGATCAGGAGGCTACACCTTC. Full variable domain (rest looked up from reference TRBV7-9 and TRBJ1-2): DTGVSQNPRHKITKRGQNVTFRCDPISEHNRLYWYRQTLGQGPEFLTYFQNEAQLEKSRLLSDRFSAERPKGSFSTLEIQRTEQGDSAMYLCASSPSGGSGGYTFGSGTRLTVV.

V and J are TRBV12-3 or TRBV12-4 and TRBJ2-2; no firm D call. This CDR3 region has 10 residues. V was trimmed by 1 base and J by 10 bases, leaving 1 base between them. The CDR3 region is CASSLVELFF. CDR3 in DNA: TGTGCCAGCAGTTTAGTGGAGCTGTTTTTT.

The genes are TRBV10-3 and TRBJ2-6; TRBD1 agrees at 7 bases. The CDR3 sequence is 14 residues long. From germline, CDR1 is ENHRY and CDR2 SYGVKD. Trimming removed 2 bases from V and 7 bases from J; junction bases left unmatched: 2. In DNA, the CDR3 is TGTGCCATCAGTGAGGACAGGGCAGCCAACGTCCTGACTTTC. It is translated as CAISEDRAANVLTF.

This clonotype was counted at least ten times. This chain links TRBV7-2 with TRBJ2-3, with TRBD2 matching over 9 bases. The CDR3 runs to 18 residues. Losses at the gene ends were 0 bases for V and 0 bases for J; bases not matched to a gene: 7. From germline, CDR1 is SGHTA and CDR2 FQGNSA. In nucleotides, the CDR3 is TGTGCCAGCAGCTTAGCGATAGCGGGAGAGGGGAGCACAGATACGCAGTATTTT. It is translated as CASSLAIAGEGSTDTQYF.

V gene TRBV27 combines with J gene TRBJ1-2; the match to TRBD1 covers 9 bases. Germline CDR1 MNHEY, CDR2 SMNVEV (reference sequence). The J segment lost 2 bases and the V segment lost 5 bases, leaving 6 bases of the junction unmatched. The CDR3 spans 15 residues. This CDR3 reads CASSSLGTGNYGYTF. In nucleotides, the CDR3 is TGTGCCAGCAGTAGTTTGGGGACAGGGAACTATGGCTACACCTTC.

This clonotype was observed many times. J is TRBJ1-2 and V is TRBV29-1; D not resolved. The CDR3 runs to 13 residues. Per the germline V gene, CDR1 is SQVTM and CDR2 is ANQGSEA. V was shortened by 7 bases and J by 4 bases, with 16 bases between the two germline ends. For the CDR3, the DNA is TGCAGCGGTTGGAACATCTCCCCCTATGGCTACACCTTC. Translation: CSGWNISPYGYTF.

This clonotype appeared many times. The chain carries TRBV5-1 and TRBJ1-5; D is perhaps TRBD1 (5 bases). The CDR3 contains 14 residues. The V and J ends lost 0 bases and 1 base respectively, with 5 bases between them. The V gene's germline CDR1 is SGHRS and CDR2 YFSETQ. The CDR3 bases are TGCGCCAGCAGCTTGGGGACAAGCAATCAGCCCCAGCATTTT. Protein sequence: CASSLGTSNQPQHF. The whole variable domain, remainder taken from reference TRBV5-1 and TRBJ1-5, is KAGVTQTPRYLIKTRGQQVTLSCSPISGHRSVSWYQQTPGQGLQFLFEYFSETQRNKGNFPGRFSGRQFSNSRSEMNVSTLELGDSALYLCASSLGTSNQPQHFGDGTRLSIL.

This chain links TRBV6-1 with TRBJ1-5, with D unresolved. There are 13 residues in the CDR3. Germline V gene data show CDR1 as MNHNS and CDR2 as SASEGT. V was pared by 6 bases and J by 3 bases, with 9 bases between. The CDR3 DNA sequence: TGTGCCAGCAGCCCTGTGGCCAATCAGCCCCAGCATTTT. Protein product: CASSPVANQPQHF.

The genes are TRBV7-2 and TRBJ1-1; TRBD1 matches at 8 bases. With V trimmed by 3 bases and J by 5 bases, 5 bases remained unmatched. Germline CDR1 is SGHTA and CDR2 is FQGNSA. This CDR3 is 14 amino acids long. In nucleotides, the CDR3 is TGTGCCAGCAGCTTTATCCAGGGGGCAACTGAAGCTTTCTTT. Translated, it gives CASSFIQGATEAFF.

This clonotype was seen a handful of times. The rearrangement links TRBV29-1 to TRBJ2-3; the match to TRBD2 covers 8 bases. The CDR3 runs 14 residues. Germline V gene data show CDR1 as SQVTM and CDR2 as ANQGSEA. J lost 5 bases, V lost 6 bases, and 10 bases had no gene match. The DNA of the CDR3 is TGCAGCGTCATAGGGGGGGCGGGAGGAGATACGCAGTATTTT. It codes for CSVIGGAGGDTQYF.

CDR3 residues: CSAGAYPGQDSEQYF. The CDR3 DNA reads TGCAGTGCTGGAGCCTACCCGGGACAGGATTCCGAGCAGTACTTC. The V gene is TRBV20-1, the J gene TRBJ2-7; 8 nucleotides match TRBD1. The V gene's germline CDR1 is DFQATT and CDR2 SNEGSKA (reference sequence). This CDR3 region has 15 residues. V shed 5 bases and J 6 bases; nucleotides not matched to a gene: 15.

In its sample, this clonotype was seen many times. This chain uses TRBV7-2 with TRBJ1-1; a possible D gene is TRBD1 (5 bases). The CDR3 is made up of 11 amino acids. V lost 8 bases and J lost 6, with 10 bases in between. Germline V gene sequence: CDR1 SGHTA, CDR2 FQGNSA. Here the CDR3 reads CASRRDAEAFF. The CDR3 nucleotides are TGTGCCAGCCGTAGGGACGCTGAAGCTTTCTTT.

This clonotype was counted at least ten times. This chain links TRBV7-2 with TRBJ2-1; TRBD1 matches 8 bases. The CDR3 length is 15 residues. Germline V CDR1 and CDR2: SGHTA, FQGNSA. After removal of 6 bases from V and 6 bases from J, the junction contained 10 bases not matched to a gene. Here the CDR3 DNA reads TGTGCCAGCAGAGCCGACAGGGGTGCCTTCAATGAGCAGTTCTTC. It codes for CASRADRGAFNEQFF.

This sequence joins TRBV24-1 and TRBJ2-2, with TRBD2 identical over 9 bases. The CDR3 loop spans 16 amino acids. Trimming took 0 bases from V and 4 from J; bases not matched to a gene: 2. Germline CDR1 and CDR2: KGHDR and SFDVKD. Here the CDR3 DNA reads TGTGCCACCAGTGATTTGGCGACTAGCGGCACCGGGGAGCTGTTTTTT. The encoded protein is CATSDLATSGTGELFF.

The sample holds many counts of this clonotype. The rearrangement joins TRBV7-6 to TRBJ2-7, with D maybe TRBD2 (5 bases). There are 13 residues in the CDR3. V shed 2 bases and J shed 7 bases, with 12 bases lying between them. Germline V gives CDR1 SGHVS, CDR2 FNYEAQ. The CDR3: CASSLQARGEQYF. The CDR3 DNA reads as TGTGCCAGCAGCTTACAGGCGCGAGGGGAGCAGTACTTC.

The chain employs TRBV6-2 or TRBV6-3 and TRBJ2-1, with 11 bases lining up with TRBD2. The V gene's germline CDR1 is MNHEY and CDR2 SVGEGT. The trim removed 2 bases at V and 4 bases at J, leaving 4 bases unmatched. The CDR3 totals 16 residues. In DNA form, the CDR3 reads TGTGCCAGCAGTTACCGCCCTAGCGGGAGGTACAATGAGCAGTTCTTC. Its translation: CASSYRPSGRYNEQFF.

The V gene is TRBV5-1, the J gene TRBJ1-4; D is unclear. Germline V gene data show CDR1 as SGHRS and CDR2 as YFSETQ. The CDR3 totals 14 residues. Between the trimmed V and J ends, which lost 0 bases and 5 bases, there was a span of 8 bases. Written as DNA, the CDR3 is TGCGCCAGCAGCTTGGCTCGACGGAATGAAAAACTGTTTTTT. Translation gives CASSLARRNEKLFF.

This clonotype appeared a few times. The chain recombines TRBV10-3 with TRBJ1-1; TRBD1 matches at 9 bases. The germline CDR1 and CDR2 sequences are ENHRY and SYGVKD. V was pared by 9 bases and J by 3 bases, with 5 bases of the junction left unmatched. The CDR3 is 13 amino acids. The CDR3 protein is CAMQQGADTEAFF. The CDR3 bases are TGTGCCATGCAACAGGGGGCGGACACTGAAGCTTTCTTT.

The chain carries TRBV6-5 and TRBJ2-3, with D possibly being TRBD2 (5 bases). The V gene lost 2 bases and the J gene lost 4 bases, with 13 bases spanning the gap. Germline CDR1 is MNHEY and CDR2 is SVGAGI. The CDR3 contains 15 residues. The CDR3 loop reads CASSYERAWADTQYF. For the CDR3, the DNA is TGTGCCAGCAGTTACGAGAGGGCCTGGGCAGATACGCAGTATTTT.

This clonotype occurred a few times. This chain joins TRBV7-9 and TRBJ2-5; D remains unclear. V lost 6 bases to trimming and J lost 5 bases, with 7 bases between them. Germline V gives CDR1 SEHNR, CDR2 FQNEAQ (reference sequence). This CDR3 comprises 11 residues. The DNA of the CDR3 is TGTGCCAGCAGTAATACGGAGACCCAGTACTTC. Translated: CASSNTETQYF.

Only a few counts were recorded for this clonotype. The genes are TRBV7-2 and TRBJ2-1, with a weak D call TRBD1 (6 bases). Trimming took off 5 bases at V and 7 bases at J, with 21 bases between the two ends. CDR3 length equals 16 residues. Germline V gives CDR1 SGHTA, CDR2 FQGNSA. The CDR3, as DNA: TGTGCCAGCAGCCAAGGCTCAGGGGTGCCTAATAATGAGCAGTTCTTC. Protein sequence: CASSQGSGVPNNEQFF.